These 26 T cell receptor beta chains share one sample of origin, sequenced in a study of T-cell memory formation after mild COVID-19. One entry per CDR3 protein, called by TCRdb with MiXCR from the 5' RACE reads. This sample has about 350,000 distinct CDR3 sequences; approximately 15% occur once, and the top ten carry 20% to 25%. Sequenced: PBMCs or a T cell subset sorted from them (not recorded which). These receptors all stem from a man younger than 30 who had mild COVID-19 (a few samples of this study predate the infection). Cell type and time point are not known.

Ten or more counts support this clonotype. The V and J genes are TRBV12-3 or TRBV12-4 and TRBJ2-7; D gene uncertain. Trimming pared 6 bases from V and 4 bases from J, leaving 13 bases between. The CDR3 length is 13 residues. DNA of the CDR3: TGTGCCAGCAGGTCACTAAATAGTTACGAGCAGTACTTC. Translating gives CASRSLNSYEQYF.

This clonotype was counted once. This chain connects TRBV6-6 to TRBJ1-5; perhaps TRBD1 as D (6 bases). This CDR3 comprises 15 residues. Germline-derived CDR1 and CDR2 are MNHNY and SVGAGI (reference sequence). Trimming cost V 2 bases and J 0 bases, with 8 bases left between them. CDR3 nucleotide sequence: TGTGCCAGCAGTTACCGGACAGATAGCAATCAGCCCCAGCATTTT. The encoded protein is CASSYRTDSNQPQHF.

This clonotype came up a few times. The chain recombines TRBV19 with TRBJ2-2; D is ambiguous. Germline V lookup: CDR1 LNHDA, CDR2 SQIVND (reference sequence). CDR3 length: 15 amino acids. V lost 5 bases and J 4 bases, leaving 14 bases between the germline ends. CDR3 nucleotide sequence: TGTGCCAGTAGTCCTCTCCCGGACGCCACCGGGGAGCTGTTTTTT. Protein: CASSPLPDATGELFF.

The chain employs TRBV10-3 and TRBJ2-3, with TRBD2 identical over 9 bases. Germline CDR1 and CDR2: ENHRY and SYGVKD. The CDR3 totals 17 residues. J lost 1 base, V lost 6 bases, and 11 bases had no gene match. CDR3 nucleotide sequence: TGTGCCATCAGGCCTCTGGATGTAGCGGGGGGCACAGATACGCAGTATTTT. Encoded protein: CAIRPLDVAGGTDTQYF.

The V and J genes are TRBV29-1 and TRBJ2-1; 14 bases agree with TRBD2. Trimming at V came to 0 bases and at J to 12 bases, leaving 10 bases not matched to a gene. Germline CDR1 SQVTM, CDR2 ANQGSEA. CDR3 length: 16 residues. CDR3 residues: CSVEDRGLAGALGQFF. DNA of the CDR3: TGCAGCGTTGAAGATAGGGGACTAGCGGGGGCCCTCGGGCAGTTCTTC.

This clonotype was recorded many times. The J gene is TRBJ2-1, the V gene TRBV7-3; TRBD1 matches at 10 bases. The germline V gene has CDR1 SGHTA and CDR2 FQGTGA. The CDR3 length is 15 residues. The ends lost 5 bases at V and 3 bases at J; junction bases unmatched: 4. CDR3 DNA sequence: TGTGCCAGCAGCCCGGGACAGGGGATCTACAATGAGCAGTTCTTC. Its translation is CASSPGQGIYNEQFF.

The rearrangement joins TRBV19 to TRBJ2-4; 12 bases map to TRBD2. This CDR3 comprises 19 residues. Germline CDR1 is LNHDA and CDR2 is SQIVND (reference sequence). V lost 5 bases to trimming and J lost 2 bases; unmatched junction nucleotides: 13. CDR3 in amino acids: CASSATSGGKEWSKNIQYF. CDR3 coding DNA: TGTGCCAGTAGTGCGACTAGCGGGGGTAAAGAGTGGTCCAAAAACATTCAGTACTTC.

The chain is built from TRBV27 and TRBJ1-4; the match to TRBD1 covers 11 bases. The CDR3 runs 15 residues. Unmatched junction bases numbered 5, after V lost 5 bases and J lost 6 bases. CDR1 and CDR2 from the germline V gene are MNHEY and SMNVEV (reference sequence). The CDR3 here is CASSPRTGGDEKLFF. CDR3 bases: TGTGCCAGCAGTCCTCGGACAGGGGGCGATGAAAAACTGTTTTTT.

This chain uses TRBV5-1 with TRBJ1-1; D might be TRBD1 (5 bases). Germline-derived CDR1 and CDR2 are SGHRS and YFSETQ. There are 14 residues in the CDR3. The germline V and J ends were trimmed by 2 bases and 4 bases, with 12 bases remaining between them. CDR3 nucleotides: TGCGCCAGCAGCTTAGGTGGGGGAATCACTGAAGCTTTCTTT. Protein sequence: CASSLGGGITEAFF. The full variable domain, rest sourced from reference TRBV5-1 and TRBJ1-1, is KAGVTQTPRYLIKTRGQQVTLSCSPISGHRSVSWYQQTPGQGLQFLFEYFSETQRNKGNFPGRFSGRQFSNSRSEMNVSTLELGDSALYLCASSLGGGITEAFFGQGTRLTVV.

This clonotype occurred a few times. The J gene is TRBJ2-3, the V gene TRBV4-1, with TRBD2 matching over 9 bases. With 0 bases clipped from V and 10 bases from J, the junction kept 14 bases outside the gene matches. The CDR3 extends over 17 amino acids. Germline V gene lookup returns CDR1 MGHRA and CDR2 YSYEKL. CDR3 residues: CASSQDLHLRGGRAQYF. The DNA of the CDR3 is TGCGCCAGCAGCCAAGATCTCCACTTGCGGGGGGGCCGGGCGCAGTATTTT.

The table lists this clonotype with a few counts. CDR3 in amino acids: CAARWGTGASPLHF. The CDR3 DNA is TGTGCCGCCAGATGGGGGACAGGGGCTTCACCCCTCCACTTT. The chain carries TRBV11-2 and TRBJ1-6, with TRBD1 matching over 10 bases. Germline V CDR1 and CDR2: SGHAT, FQNNGV. With 11 bases clipped from V and 9 bases from J, the junction kept 10 bases outside the gene matches. The length of the CDR3 is 14 residues.

This rearrangement joins TRBV7-2 to TRBJ2-3; D perhaps matches TRBD1 (5 bases). The V gene lost 9 bases and the J gene lost 3 bases, with 19 bases spanning the gap. Germline V gives CDR1 SGHTA, CDR2 FQGNSA. The CDR3 sequence is 15 residues long. The DNA for the CDR3 is TGTGCCAGTTGCTTGACAGTTGTGGGGACAGATACGCAGTATTTT. Translating gives CASCLTVVGTDTQYF.

This chain joins TRBV7-9 and TRBJ1-5, with D possibly TRBD1 on 5 matching bases. With 5 bases removed from V and 5 bases from J, the gap between germline ends came to 13 bases. This CDR3 is built from 14 residues. CDR1 and CDR2 from the germline V gene are SEHNR and FQNEAQ (reference sequence). CDR3 loop: CASSERDGHQPQHF. The CDR3, as DNA: TGTGCCAGCAGCGAGAGGGACGGCCATCAGCCCCAGCATTTT.

DNA for the CDR3: TGTGCCAGCAGACGGGACAGCAACTATGGCTACACCTTC. Amino acid sequence: CASRRDSNYGYTF. The chain recombines TRBV6-5 with TRBJ1-2; 7 bases line up with TRBD1. Germline V CDR1 and CDR2: MNHEY, SVGAGI. The V and J ends lost 6 bases and 2 bases, in that order; junction bases with no gene match: 3. This CDR3 is built from 13 residues.

The chain has TRBV27 and TRBJ2-7; D unclear. V lost 4 bases, J lost 3 bases, and 13 bases lay in between. The CDR3 is made up of 14 amino acids. The germline V gene has CDR1 MNHEY and CDR2 SMNVEV (reference sequence). The CDR3 is CASSWGTWGYEQYF. The CDR3 DNA sequence: TGTGCCAGCAGTTGGGGAACATGGGGCTACGAGCAGTACTTC.

This clonotype appeared a few times. This chain's CDR3 is CASSPQFGQAEKLFF. In DNA form, the CDR3 reads TGTGCCAGCTCACCACAGTTTGGACAGGCCGAAAAACTGTTTTTT. V is TRBV18 and J is TRBJ1-4, with 7 bases identical to TRBD1. This CDR3 is 15 amino acids long. V was clipped by 1 base and J by 8 bases; unmatched bases: 7. The germline CDR1 and CDR2 sequences are KGHSH and LQKENI.

The V gene is TRBV5-1, the J gene TRBJ2-5; 9 nucleotides line up with TRBD1. This CDR3 has 17 amino acids. After removal of 4 bases from V and 2 bases from J, the junction contained 12 bases not matched to a gene. Germline V gene sequence: CDR1 SGHRS, CDR2 YFSETQ. The CDR3 region is CASSPGKDRGRQETQYF. The CDR3 DNA sequence: TGCGCCAGCAGCCCCGGGAAGGACAGGGGAAGGCAAGAGACCCAGTACTTC.

This clonotype was seen many times. The V and J genes are TRBV5-1 and TRBJ2-2; tentative D call: TRBD1 (5 bases). The CDR3 is 15 residues long. Trimming removed 0 bases at V and 0 bases at J, with 6 bases between. Germline V gene data show CDR1 as SGHRS and CDR2 as YFSETQ. In nucleotides, the CDR3 is TGCGCCAGCAGCTTGGGGACAACGAACACCGGGGAGCTGTTTTTT. This translates into CASSLGTTNTGELFF.

A few counts support this clonotype. The V gene is TRBV7-9, the J gene TRBJ2-2, with D maybe TRBD1 (5 bases). The CDR3 totals 13 residues. Germline loops: CDR1 SEHNR, CDR2 FQNEAQ (reference sequence). V lost 3 bases and J 7 bases, leaving 9 bases between the germline ends. CDR3 nucleotides: TGTGCCAGCAGCTTCCAGGGTAACGGGGAGCTGTTTTTT. Its translation is CASSFQGNGELFF.

The genes are TRBV12-3 or TRBV12-4 and TRBJ1-2; the D gene is possibly TRBD1 (5 bases). The CDR3 loop spans 15 amino acids. V lost 0 bases to trimming and J lost 4 bases, with 12 bases between them. The CDR3 here is CASSLAGGRAYGYTF. In DNA form, the CDR3 reads TGTGCCAGCAGTTTAGCTGGGGGGAGGGCCTATGGCTACACCTTC.

This clonotype was observed a handful of times. The rearrangement joins TRBV4-2 to TRBJ2-5, with D unclear. Germline V CDR1 and CDR2: LGHNA, YNFKEQ. CDR3 size: 15 residues. V gave up 0 bases and J gave up 2 bases, with 10 bases separating them. CDR3 residues: CASSQDIQIQETQYF. In DNA form, the CDR3 reads TGTGCCAGCAGCCAAGATATACAGATACAAGAGACCCAGTACTTC.

This clonotype showed up many times. The chain uses TRBV6-6 and TRBJ2-1, with D unclear. This CDR3 region has 11 residues. Deletions cut 8 bases from V and 10 bases from J, with 12 bases between. CDR1 and CDR2 (germline): MNHNY, SVGAGI (reference sequence). In nucleotides, the CDR3 is TGTGCCAGCTCAAGAATTGCGGAGCAGTTCTTC. Its protein is CASSRIAEQFF.

This clonotype was detected only a few times. The genes are TRBV27 and TRBJ2-3; 7 positions agree with TRBD1. CDR3 length: 15 residues. With V trimmed by 4 bases and J by 0 bases, 4 bases remained unmatched. Looked up from germline, CDR1 is MNHEY and CDR2 is SMNVEV (reference sequence). The CDR3: CASSSGQVSTDTQYF. In DNA, the CDR3 is TGTGCCAGCAGTTCTGGACAGGTTAGCACAGATACGCAGTATTTT.

This clonotype was seen ten or more times. The chain couples TRBV7-9 to TRBJ2-7; 10 nucleotides align to TRBD2. CDR3 size: 15 residues. Germline trimming cut 5 bases from V and 2 bases from J; bases unmatched to any gene: 6. Germline V gene sequence: CDR1 SEHNR, CDR2 FQNEAQ (reference sequence). CDR3: CASSRSGGSPYEQYF. The CDR3 DNA reads TGTGCCAGCAGCCGTAGCGGGGGGTCTCCCTACGAGCAGTACTTC.

This clonotype showed up just a few times. The rearrangement uses TRBV20-1 and TRBJ2-5, with 7 bases identical to TRBD1. J lost 9 bases, V lost 6 bases, and 7 bases had no gene match. The CDR3 covers 11 residues. The germline V gene has CDR1 DFQATT and CDR2 SNEGSKA (reference sequence). CDR3 amino acids: CSAIDRASQYF. The DNA of the CDR3 is TGCAGTGCCATCGACAGGGCTTCCCAGTACTTC.

This clonotype was seen a handful of times. The CDR3 DNA sequence: TGTGCCTGGAGTGGCGGACAGGGCGGATTGTTCGGCTACACCTTC. Its translation is CAWSGGQGGLFGYTF. This rearrangement joins TRBV30 to TRBJ1-2; TRBD1 matches 8 bases. Germline-derived CDR1 and CDR2 are GTSNPN and SVGIG (reference sequence). The trim removed 1 base at V and 8 bases at J, leaving 12 bases unmatched. The CDR3 runs to 15 residues.